The 10 T cell receptor beta chains below were found in one sample sequenced in a study of T cell responses to AZD1222 COVID-19 vaccine. Sequencing was performed with immunoSEQ multiplex PCR; in TCRdb, only in-frame clones are kept and a portion is missing. The table lists about 120,000 clones, about 90% of them singletons. The sample here was peripheral blood, taken 28 days after the second AZD1222 dose. The receptors stem from an adult who received the AZD1222 COVID-19 vaccine.

The rearrangement joins TRBV3-1 (or the pseudogene TRBV3-2) to TRBJ1-5; 7 bases agree with TRBD1. Germline loops: CDR1 LGHDT, CDR2 YNNKEL (reference sequence). The CDR3 contains 16 residues. Unmatched junction bases numbered 11, after V lost 4 bases and J lost 5 bases. For the CDR3, the DNA is TGTGCCAGCAGCCCCCACTCGGACAGGTCGTATCAGCCCCAGCATTTT. As protein: CASSPHSDRSYQPQHF.

The chain carries TRBV9 and TRBJ2-7; D may match TRBD1 or TRBD2 (5 bases each). The germline V gene has CDR1 SGDLS and CDR2 YYNGEE. The CDR3 spans 14 residues. V was clipped by 0 bases and J by 5 bases, with 12 bases between them. The DNA of the CDR3 is TGTGCCAGCAGCGTAGGGGACCTTAACCACGAGCAGTACTTC. Its protein is CASSVGDLNHEQYF.

V gene TRBV15 combines with J gene TRBJ2-1; D not resolved. V lost 0 bases to trimming and J lost 6 bases, with 6 bases between them. The CDR3 length is 13 residues. Germline CDR1 is LNHNV and CDR2 is YYDKDF (reference sequence). The CDR3 DNA sequence: TGTGCCACCAGCAGAGATTTAGGCAATGAGCAGTTCTTC. Its protein is CATSRDLGNEQFF.

This clone was picked up one time. This chain links TRBV18 with TRBJ1-1; 8 bases match TRBD1. J was trimmed by 2 bases and V by 6 bases; bases with no gene match: 8. Germline CDR1 reads KGHSH; CDR2 reads LQKENI. The CDR3 has 15 amino acids. CDR3 sequence reads: CASSRATGDNTEAFF. The CDR3 coding sequence is TGTGCCAGCTCGCGCGCGACAGGGGATAACACTGAAGCTTTCTTT.

This clone has only one observation. CDR3 bases: TGTGCCACCAGCAGAGGAGGAGAAAACAATGAAAAACTGTTTTTT. Encoded protein: CATSRGGENNEKLFF. The rearrangement uses TRBV15 and TRBJ1-4; D not resolved. The CDR3 is 15 residues long. Looked up from germline, CDR1 is LNHNV and CDR2 is YYDKDF (reference sequence). Trimming left V 1 base short and J 5 bases short, with 11 bases between. Combining the CDR3 with reference TRBV15 and TRBJ1-4 gives the whole variable domain DAMVIQNPRYQVTQFGKPVTLSCSQTLNHNVMYWYQQKSSQAPKLLFHYYDKDFNNEADTPDNFQSRRPNTSFCFLDIRSPGLGDTAMYLCATSRGGENNEKLFFGSGTQLSVL.

The V and J genes are TRBV3-1 (or the pseudogene TRBV3-2) and TRBJ2-1; 7 nucleotides agree with TRBD1. The CDR3 is 16 residues long. Germline-derived CDR1 and CDR2 are LGHDT and YNNKEL (reference sequence). With 3 bases clipped from V and 1 base from J, the junction kept 6 bases outside the gene matches. CDR3 residues: CASSHPGTASYNEQFF. For the CDR3, the DNA is TGTGCCAGCAGCCACCCCGGGACAGCTTCCTACAATGAGCAGTTCTTC.

This chain joins TRBV25-1 and TRBJ1-1; 9 bases map to TRBD1. Per the germline V gene, CDR1 is MGHDK and CDR2 is SYGVNS. The CDR3 is 17 residues long. The V gene end was trimmed by 3 bases and the J gene end by 6 bases; junction bases not matched to a gene: 14. The CDR3 coding sequence is TGTGCCAGCAGTGACCCTTGGCGGACAGGGGATCGGCCTGAAGCTTTCTTT. Translation gives CASSDPWRTGDRPEAFF.

The V and J genes are TRBV10-2 and TRBJ1-1; D is ambiguous. The V and J ends lost 6 bases and 0 bases respectively, with 8 bases between them. Germline CDR1 WSHSY, CDR2 SAAADI. CDR3 length equals 13 residues. This CDR3 is CASRLRVNTEAFF. In DNA form, the CDR3 reads TGCGCCAGCAGGCTCCGGGTGAACACTGAAGCTTTCTTT.

The rearrangement joins TRBV18 to TRBJ2-7; 7 nucleotides align to TRBD2. CDR3 length: 16 residues. CDR1 is KGHSH, CDR2 LQKENI, per germline. The V gene end was trimmed by 0 bases and the J gene end by 3 bases; junction bases not matched to a gene: 8. The CDR3 sequence is CASSPPGGRGVYEQYF. CDR3 bases: TGTGCCAGCTCACCACCGGGAGGGAGGGGAGTCTACGAGCAGTACTTC.

V gene TRBV4-2 combines with J gene TRBJ1-4; D is possibly TRBD1 (6 bases). The V end lost 4 bases, the J end lost 5 bases, and 11 bases lay between the germline ends. The CDR3 loop spans 14 amino acids. Germline CDR1 reads LGHNA; CDR2 reads YNFKEQ. This chain's CDR3 is CASSLGQRNEKLFF. The CDR3 DNA sequence: TGTGCCAGCAGCCTAGGACAGAGAAATGAAAAACTGTTTTTT.